These T cell receptor beta chains were read from a single sample in a study of identical twins. Using its own MiXCR run on the 5' RACE reads, TCRdb lists one record per CDR3 protein. Of roughly 470,000 distinct CDR3 sequences listed, 14% are singletons. The same sample was also studied in work on yellow fever vaccine responses in identical twins.

Sequences were obtained from CD4+ T cells sorted from blood. Every receptor here comes from a woman between 18 and 29 years old in good health. Each CDR3 is given with its conserved first and last residue. A D gene is named only where the DNA matches it firmly. Clone size, where shown, is once, few, many, or a class for clones that have expanded.

clone_size j_call v_call d_call cdr3_aa cdr3_nt
few TRBJ2-5 TRBV5-1 . CASSLGASETQYF TGCGCCAGCAGCTTGGGGGCGTCAGAGACCCAGTACTTC
. TRBJ2-7 TRBV10-1 . CASSARDGKYEQYF TGCGCCAGCAGTGCCAGGGACGGAAAATACGAGCAGTACTTC
few TRBJ2-3 TRBV9 . CASSPRTLEVTSTDTQYF TGTGCCAGCAGCCCCCGGACTCTGGAAGTTACTAGCACAGATACGCAGTATTTT
few TRBJ2-2 TRBV7-7 TRBD2 CASSAVGLAGVPGELFF TGTGCTAGCAGCGCAGTGGGACTAGCGGGAGTCCCCGGGGAGCTGTTTTTT
many TRBJ2-2 TRBV12-3/TRBV12-4 . CASSLFYSGYTGELFF TGTGCCAGCAGTTTGTTCTATAGCGGATACACCGGGGAGCTGTTTTTT
once TRBJ1-2 TRBV10-3 TRBD1 CAIREDRVDGYTF TGTGCCATCAGGGAGGACAGGGTGGATGGCTACACCTTC
few TRBJ2-1 TRBV4-1 . CASSQDPADNEQFF TGCGCCAGCAGCCAAGATCCGGCAGACAATGAGCAGTTCTTC
. TRBJ1-1 TRBV28 TRBD1 CASSSPWTGSTEAFF TGTGCCAGCAGTTCCCCTTGGACAGGGAGCACTGAAGCTTTCTTT
many TRBJ1-5 TRBV7-8 . CASSLRQGQPQHF TGTGCCAGCAGCTTAAGGCAGGGCCAGCCCCAGCATTTT
. TRBJ1-5 TRBV20-1 . CSASWAGLNQPQHF TGCAGTGCTAGCTGGGCCGGACTTAATCAGCCCCAGCATTTT
many TRBJ2-2 TRBV29-1 . CSVVGARNTGELFF TGCAGCGTTGTCGGGGCTAGAAACACCGGGGAGCTGTTTTTT
many TRBJ1-1 TRBV6-1 TRBD1 CASRNRDRGTINTEAFF TGTGCCAGCAGGAATAGGGACAGGGGGACTATTAACACTGAAGCTTTCTTT
many TRBJ2-7 TRBV6-5 . CASSSIQTVSYEQYF TGTGCCAGCAGTTCTATCCAGACCGTTTCCTACGAGCAGTACTTC
few TRBJ2-3 TRBV3-1 . CASSHSRKFTDTQYF TGTGCCAGCAGCCATAGCCGGAAGTTCACAGATACGCAGTATTTT
few TRBJ2-7 TRBV12-3/TRBV12-4 TRBD2 CASSLPGLAGPYEQYF TGTGCCAGCAGTTTACCGGGACTAGCGGGACCCTACGAGCAGTACTTC
. TRBJ2-2 TRBV28 TRBD1 CASSPFVLGAGGTGELFF TGTGCCAGCAGTCCCTTTGTCTTGGGGGCAGGGGGAACCGGGGAGCTGTTTTTT
few TRBJ1-1 TRBV6-5 . CASSFVGAEHTEAFF TGTGCCAGCAGTTTCGTTGGGGCGGAGCACACTGAAGCTTTCTTT
. TRBJ2-3 TRBV2 TRBD2 CASRPEAGYTDTQYF TGTGCCAGCAGGCCGGAAGCGGGGTACACAGATACGCAGTATTTT
. TRBJ2-7 TRBV20-1 TRBD1 CSAQTGGGYEQYF TGCAGTGCCCAGACAGGGGGTGGCTACGAGCAGTACTTC
. TRBJ2-2 TRBV6-1 . CASSLQEPGTLRNTGELFF TGTGCCAGCAGCCTGCAAGAACCCGGGACACTTAGGAACACCGGGGAGCTGTTTTTT
. TRBJ2-7 TRBV3-1 TRBD1 CASSQGTGTEQYF TGTGCCAGCAGCCAAGGGACAGGGACCGAGCAGTACTTC
. TRBJ2-3 TRBV19 TRBD2 CASRGSAGKAYF TGTGCCAGTAGGGGATCAGCGGGGAAGGCGTATTTT
few TRBJ2-1 TRBV7-2 TRBD1 CASSWRQGAMSEQFF TGTGCCAGCAGCTGGCGACAGGGGGCGATGTCTGAGCAGTTCTTC
many TRBJ1-6 TRBV7-9 . CASSTSMTVFGSPLHF TGTGCCAGCAGCACCTCCATGACCGTCTTCGGTTCACCCCTCCACTTT
few TRBJ2-3 TRBV12-2 . CASRPRDSGNTDTQYF TGTGCAAGTCGCCCGAGAGATAGCGGGAACACAGATACGCAGTATTTT
. TRBJ1-2 TRBV11-2 . CASSLAAYGYTF TGTGCCAGCAGCTTGGCCGCCTATGGCTACACCTTC
. TRBJ1-3 TRBV6-1 . CASRRDGKPYSGNTIYF TGTGCCAGCAGACGGGACGGCAAACCTTACTCTGGAAACACCATATATTTT
few TRBJ2-3 TRBV18 TRBD2 CASSQRGPPSDTDTQYF TGTGCCAGCTCTCAGCGGGGGCCGCCATCCGACACAGATACGCAGTATTTT
many TRBJ1-1 TRBV5-1 . CASSLAPTAGVREAFF TGCGCCAGCAGCTTGGCCCCGACCGCCGGAGTCCGTGAAGCTTTCTTT
few TRBJ2-2 TRBV20-1 TRBD1 CSAGDRLTTGELFF TGCAGTGCAGGGGACAGGCTGACCACCGGGGAGCTGTTTTTT
once TRBJ2-7 TRBV25-1 . CASSPWFSYEQYF TGTGCCAGCAGCCCCTGGTTCTCCTACGAGCAGTACTTC
. TRBJ2-5 TRBV12-3/TRBV12-4 . CASSWIVETQYF TGTGCCAGCAGTTGGATTGTTGAGACCCAGTACTTC
few TRBJ2-2 TRBV7-3 TRBD2 CASSNRGGANTGELFF TGTGCCAGCAGCAATCGGGGAGGGGCTAACACCGGGGAGCTGTTTTTT
. TRBJ2-4 TRBV10-3 . CAISQAATENIQYF TGTGCCATCAGTCAGGCCGCGACCGAAAACATTCAGTACTTC
. TRBJ1-1 TRBV7-8 TRBD1 CASSLRPGTGAYTEAFF TGTGCCAGCAGCTTACGCCCCGGGACAGGGGCCTACACTGAAGCTTTCTTT
. TRBJ2-3 TRBV5-5 TRBD2 CASSFPAGGRASTDTQYF TGTGCCAGCAGCTTCCCCGCGGGCGGGAGGGCAAGCACAGATACGCAGTATTTT
few TRBJ1-6 TRBV7-9 . CASSLGRGESNSPLHF TGTGCCAGCAGCTTAGGCAGAGGGGAATCTAATTCACCCCTCCACTTT
few TRBJ1-1 TRBV7-8 . CASSLMGGRVNTEAFF TGTGCCAGCAGCCTTATGGGGGGACGGGTTAACACTGAAGCTTTCTTT
. TRBJ1-3 TRBV5-1 TRBD1 CASSLQGQGNTIYF TGCGCCAGCAGCTTGCAGGGACAGGGAAACACCATATATTTT
few TRBJ1-6 TRBV12-3/TRBV12-4 . CASSPRDRANSPLHF TGTGCCAGCAGTCCTCGGGACCGGGCGAATTCACCCCTCCACTTT
many TRBJ2-1 TRBV5-1 . CASSLGAQGSEQFF TGCGCCAGCAGCTTGGGGGCCCAGGGGAGTGAGCAGTTCTTC
. TRBJ1-1 TRBV28 . CASSVRASEAFF TGTGCCAGCAGTGTCCGGGCCAGTGAAGCTTTCTTT
few TRBJ2-3 TRBV14 TRBD2 CASSSGGAGDTQYF TGTGCCAGCAGCAGCGGGGGGGCCGGAGATACGCAGTATTTT
. TRBJ2-4 TRBV18 . CASSPRGELAKNIQYF TGTGCCAGCTCACCACGCGGGGAACTAGCCAAAAACATTCAGTACTTC
. TRBJ2-1 TRBV19 . CASASSGTSSYNEQFF TGTGCCAGCGCCTCCAGCGGAACCAGCTCCTACAATGAGCAGTTCTTC
few TRBJ2-1 TRBV7-2 . CASSLIHGGRPYNEQFF TGTGCCAGCAGCTTAATTCATGGGGGGCGCCCATACAATGAGCAGTTCTTC
few TRBJ2-1 TRBV7-2 . CASSLSQGRNEQFF TGTGCCAGCAGCTTATCACAGGGAAGAAATGAGCAGTTCTTC
. TRBJ1-1 TRBV13 TRBD1 CASSLTQGIEAFF TGTGCCAGCAGTTTGACACAGGGGATTGAAGCTTTCTTT
. TRBJ2-5 TRBV29-1 . CSGQRDLEETQCF TGCAGCGGTCAAAGGGACCTAGAAGAGACCCAGTGCTTC
few TRBJ2-3 TRBV11-2 . CASSHGTHTDTQYF TGTGCCAGCAGCCATGGGACCCACACAGATACGCAGTATTTT
. TRBJ2-5 TRBV20-1 TRBD2 CSVRGGQETQYF TGCAGTGTCCGCGGGGGGCAAGAGACCCAGTACTTC
many TRBJ2-7 TRBV20-1 . CSASPIGKQYF TGCAGTGCTAGCCCCATCGGTAAGCAGTACTTC
few TRBJ2-5 TRBV5-1 TRBD2 CASSLGTSGRATPQYF TGCGCCAGCAGCCTAGGGACTAGCGGGAGGGCCACCCCCCAGTACTTC
many TRBJ1-6 TRBV12-3/TRBV12-4 . CASTLGGSYNSPLHF TGTGCCAGCACCCTCGGAGGCTCCTATAATTCACCCCTCCACTTT
few TRBJ1-2 TRBV6-5 . CASSYNREGSGYTF TGTGCCAGCAGTTACAACCGGGAGGGCTCGGGCTACACCTTC